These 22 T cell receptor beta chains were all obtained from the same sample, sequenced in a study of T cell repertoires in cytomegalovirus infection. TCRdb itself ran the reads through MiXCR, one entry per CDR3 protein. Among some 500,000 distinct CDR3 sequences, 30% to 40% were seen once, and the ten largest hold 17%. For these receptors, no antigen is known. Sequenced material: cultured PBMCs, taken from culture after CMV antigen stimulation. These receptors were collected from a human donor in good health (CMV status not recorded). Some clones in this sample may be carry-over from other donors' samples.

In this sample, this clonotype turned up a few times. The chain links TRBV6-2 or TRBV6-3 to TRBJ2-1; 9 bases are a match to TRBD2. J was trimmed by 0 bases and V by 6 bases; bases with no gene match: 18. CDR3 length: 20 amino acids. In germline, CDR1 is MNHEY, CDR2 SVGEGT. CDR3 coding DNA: TGTGCCAGCAGCTTCGACCCGGGACTAGCTGGTAGCAGCTCCTACAATGAGCAGTTCTTC. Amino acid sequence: CASSFDPGLAGSSSYNEQFF.

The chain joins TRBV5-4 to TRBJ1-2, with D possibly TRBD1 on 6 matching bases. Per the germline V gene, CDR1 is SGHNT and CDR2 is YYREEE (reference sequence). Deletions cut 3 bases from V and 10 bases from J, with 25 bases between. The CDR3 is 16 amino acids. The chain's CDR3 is CASSSQGPAGVSDYTF. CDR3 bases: TGTGCCAGCAGCTCGCAGGGGCCCGCCGGTGTGTCTGACTACACCTTC.

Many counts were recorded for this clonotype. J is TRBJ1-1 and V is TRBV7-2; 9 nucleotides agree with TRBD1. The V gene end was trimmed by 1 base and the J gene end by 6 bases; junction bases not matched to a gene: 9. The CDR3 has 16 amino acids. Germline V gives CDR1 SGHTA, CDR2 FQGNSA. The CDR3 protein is CASSLERWTGVPEAFF. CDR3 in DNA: TGTGCCAGCAGCTTAGAGCGATGGACAGGGGTCCCTGAAGCTTTCTTT. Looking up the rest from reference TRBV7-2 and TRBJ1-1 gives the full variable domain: GAGVSQSPSNKVTEKGKDVELRCDPISGHTALYWYRQSLGQGLEFLIYFQGNSAPDKSGLPSDRFSAERTGGSVSTLTIQRTQQEDSAVYLCASSLERWTGVPEAFFGQGTRLTVV.

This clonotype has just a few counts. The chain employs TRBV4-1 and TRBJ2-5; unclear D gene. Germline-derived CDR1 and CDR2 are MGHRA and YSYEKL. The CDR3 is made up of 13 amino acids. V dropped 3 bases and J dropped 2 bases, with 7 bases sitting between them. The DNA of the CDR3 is TGCGCCAGCAGCCAGAGTATACAAGAGACCCAGTACTTC. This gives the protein CASSQSIQETQYF.

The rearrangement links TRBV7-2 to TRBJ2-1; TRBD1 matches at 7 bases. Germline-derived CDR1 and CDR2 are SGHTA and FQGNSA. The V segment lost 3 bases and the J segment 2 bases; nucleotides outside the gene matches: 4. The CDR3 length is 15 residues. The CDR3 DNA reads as TGTGCCAGCAGCTTCCGGGACAGAACCTACAATGAGCAGTTCTTC. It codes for CASSFRDRTYNEQFF.

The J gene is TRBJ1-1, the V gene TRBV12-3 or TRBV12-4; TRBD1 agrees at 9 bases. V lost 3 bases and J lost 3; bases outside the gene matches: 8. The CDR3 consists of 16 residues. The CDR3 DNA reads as TGTGCCAGCAGTTTCAACAGGGGGCGGAGGGACACTGAAGCTTTCTTT. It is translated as CASSFNRGRRDTEAFF.

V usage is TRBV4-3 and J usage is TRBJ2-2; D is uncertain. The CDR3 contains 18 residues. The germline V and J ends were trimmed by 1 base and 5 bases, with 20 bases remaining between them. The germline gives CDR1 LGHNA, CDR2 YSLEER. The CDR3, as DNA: TGCGCCAGCAGCCAAGTAGGAAAGATCCGGGCAGGAACCGGGGAGCTGTTTTTT. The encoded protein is CASSQVGKIRAGTGELFF.

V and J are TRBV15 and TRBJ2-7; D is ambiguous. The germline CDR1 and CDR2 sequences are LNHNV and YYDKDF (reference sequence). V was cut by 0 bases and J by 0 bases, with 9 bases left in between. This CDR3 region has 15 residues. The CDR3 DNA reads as TGTGCCACCAGCAGAGATCTGGCCTCCTCCTACGAGCAGTACTTC. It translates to CATSRDLASSYEQYF.

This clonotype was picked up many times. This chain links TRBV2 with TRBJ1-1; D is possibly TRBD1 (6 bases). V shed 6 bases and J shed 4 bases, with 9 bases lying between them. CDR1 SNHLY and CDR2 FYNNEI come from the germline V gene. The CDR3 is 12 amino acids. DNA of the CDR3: TGTGCCAGCAGAAGGGGGGGCACTGAAGCTTTCTTT. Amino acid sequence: CASRRGGTEAFF.

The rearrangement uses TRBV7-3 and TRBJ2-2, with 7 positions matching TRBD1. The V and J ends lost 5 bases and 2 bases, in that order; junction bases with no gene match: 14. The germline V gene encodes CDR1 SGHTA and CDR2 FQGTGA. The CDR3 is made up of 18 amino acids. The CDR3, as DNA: TGTGCCAGCAGCGGCACCACTGGGACAGCCTTTAACACCGGGGAGCTGTTTTTT. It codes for CASSGTTGTAFNTGELFF. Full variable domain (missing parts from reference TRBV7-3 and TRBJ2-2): GAGVSQTPSNKVTEKGKYVELRCDPISGHTALYWYRQSLGQGPEFLIYFQGTGAADDSGLPNDRFFAVRPEGSVSTLKIQRTERGDSAVYLCASSGTTGTAFNTGELFFGEGSRLTVL.

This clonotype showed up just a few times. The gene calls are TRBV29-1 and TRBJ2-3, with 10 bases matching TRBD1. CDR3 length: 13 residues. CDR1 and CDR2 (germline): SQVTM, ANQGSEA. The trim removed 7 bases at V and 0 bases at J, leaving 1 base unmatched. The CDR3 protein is CSGGQGSTDTQYF. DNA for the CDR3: TGCAGCGGGGGACAGGGGAGCACAGATACGCAGTATTTT.

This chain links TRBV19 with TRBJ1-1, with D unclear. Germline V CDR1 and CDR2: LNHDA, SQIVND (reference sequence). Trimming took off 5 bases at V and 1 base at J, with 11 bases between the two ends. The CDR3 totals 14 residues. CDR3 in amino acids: CASSLAASNTEAFF. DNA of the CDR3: TGTGCCAGTAGTCTGGCCGCCTCGAACACTGAAGCTTTCTTT.

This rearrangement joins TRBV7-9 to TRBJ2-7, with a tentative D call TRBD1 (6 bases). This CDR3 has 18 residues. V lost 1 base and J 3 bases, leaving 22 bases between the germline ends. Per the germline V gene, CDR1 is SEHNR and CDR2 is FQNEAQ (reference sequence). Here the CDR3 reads CASSLDPDRRSWNYEQYF. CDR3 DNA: TGTGCCAGCAGCTTAGATCCCGACAGGCGTTCTTGGAACTACGAGCAGTACTTC.

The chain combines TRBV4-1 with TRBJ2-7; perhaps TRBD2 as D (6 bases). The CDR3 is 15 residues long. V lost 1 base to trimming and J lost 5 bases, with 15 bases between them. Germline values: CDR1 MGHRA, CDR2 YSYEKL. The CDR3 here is CASSQVLAGTNEQYF. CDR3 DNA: TGCGCCAGCAGCCAAGTTTTGGCGGGAACCAACGAGCAGTACTTC.

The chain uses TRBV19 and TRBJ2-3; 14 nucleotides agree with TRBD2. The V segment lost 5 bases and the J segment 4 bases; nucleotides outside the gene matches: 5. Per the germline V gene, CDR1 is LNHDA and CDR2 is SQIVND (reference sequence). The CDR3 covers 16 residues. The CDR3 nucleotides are TGTGCCAGTAGTTTTGGGACTAGCGGGAGACCAGATACGCAGTATTTT. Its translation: CASSFGTSGRPDTQYF.

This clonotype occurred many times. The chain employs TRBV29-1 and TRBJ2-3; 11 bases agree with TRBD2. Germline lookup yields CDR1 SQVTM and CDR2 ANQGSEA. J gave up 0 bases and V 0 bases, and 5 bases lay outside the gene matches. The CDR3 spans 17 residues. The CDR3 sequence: CSVEDPGTSGSTDTQYF. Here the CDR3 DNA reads TGCAGCGTTGAAGACCCCGGGACTAGCGGAAGCACAGATACGCAGTATTTT.

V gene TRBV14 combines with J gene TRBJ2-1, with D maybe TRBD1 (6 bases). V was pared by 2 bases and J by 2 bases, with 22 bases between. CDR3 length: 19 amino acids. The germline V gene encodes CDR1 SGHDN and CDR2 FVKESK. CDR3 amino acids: CASSQHVERGQNPYNEQFF. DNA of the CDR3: TGTGCCAGCAGCCAACACGTGGAAAGAGGACAGAACCCCTACAATGAGCAGTTCTTC.

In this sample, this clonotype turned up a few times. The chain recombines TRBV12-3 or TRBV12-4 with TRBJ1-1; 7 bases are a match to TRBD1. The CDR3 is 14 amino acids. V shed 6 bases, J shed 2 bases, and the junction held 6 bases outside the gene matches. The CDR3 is CASRLTGTNTEAFF. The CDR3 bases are TGTGCCAGCAGATTGACAGGGACCAACACTGAAGCTTTCTTT.

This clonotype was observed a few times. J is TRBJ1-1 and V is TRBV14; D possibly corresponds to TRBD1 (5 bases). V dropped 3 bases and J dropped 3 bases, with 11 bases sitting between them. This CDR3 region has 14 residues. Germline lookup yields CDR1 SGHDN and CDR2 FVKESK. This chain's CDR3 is CASSHTSGYTEAFF. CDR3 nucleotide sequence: TGTGCCAGCAGCCATACATCAGGGTACACTGAAGCTTTCTTT.

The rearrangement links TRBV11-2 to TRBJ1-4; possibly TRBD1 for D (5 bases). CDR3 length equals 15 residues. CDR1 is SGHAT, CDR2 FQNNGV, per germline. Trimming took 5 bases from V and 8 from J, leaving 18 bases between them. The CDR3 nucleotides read TGTGCCAGCAGCCACGAGGTCGGGGCCCGGGAAAAACTGTTTTTT. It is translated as CASSHEVGAREKLFF.

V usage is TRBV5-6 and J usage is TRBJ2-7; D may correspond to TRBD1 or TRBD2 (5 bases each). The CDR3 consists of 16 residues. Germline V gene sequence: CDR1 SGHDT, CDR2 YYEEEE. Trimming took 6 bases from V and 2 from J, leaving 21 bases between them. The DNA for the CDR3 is TGTGCCAGCACTCATGCTCCGGGGCAGAGGACCTACGAGCAGTACGTC. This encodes CASTHAPGQRTYEQYV.

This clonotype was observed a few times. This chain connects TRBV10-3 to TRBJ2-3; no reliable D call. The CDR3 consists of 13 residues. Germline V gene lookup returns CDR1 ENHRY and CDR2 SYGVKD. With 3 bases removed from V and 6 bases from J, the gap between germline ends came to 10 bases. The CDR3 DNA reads TGTGCCATCAGTGAAGTAGCTTGGGATACGCAGTATTTT. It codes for CAISEVAWDTQYF.